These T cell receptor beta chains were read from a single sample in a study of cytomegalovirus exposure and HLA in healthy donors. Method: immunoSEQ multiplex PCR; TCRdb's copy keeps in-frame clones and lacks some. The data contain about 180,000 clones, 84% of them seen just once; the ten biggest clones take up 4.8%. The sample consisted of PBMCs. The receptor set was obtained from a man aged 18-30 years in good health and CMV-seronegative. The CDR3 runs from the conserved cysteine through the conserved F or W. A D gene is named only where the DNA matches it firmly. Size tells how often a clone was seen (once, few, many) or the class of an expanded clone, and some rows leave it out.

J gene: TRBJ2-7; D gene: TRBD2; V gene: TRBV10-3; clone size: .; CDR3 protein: CAISDEGLPPYEQYF; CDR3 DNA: TGTGCCATCAGTGACGAGGGACTACCTCCCTACGAGCAGTACTTC
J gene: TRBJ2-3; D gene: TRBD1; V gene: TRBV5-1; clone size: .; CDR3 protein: CASSLLRTGPPSTDTQYF; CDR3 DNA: TGCGCCAGCAGCTTGTTGCGGACAGGACCGCCTAGCACAGATACGCAGTATTTT
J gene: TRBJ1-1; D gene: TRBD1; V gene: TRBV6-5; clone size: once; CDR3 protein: CASSPDRVNTEAFF; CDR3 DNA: TGTGCCAGCAGCCCCGACAGGGTCAACACTGAAGCTTTCTTT
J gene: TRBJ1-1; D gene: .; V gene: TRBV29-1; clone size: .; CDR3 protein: CSVDSGYGTEAFF; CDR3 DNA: TGCAGCGTTGATTCGGGGTACGGCACTGAAGCTTTCTTT
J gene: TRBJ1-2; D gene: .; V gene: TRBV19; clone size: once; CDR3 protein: CASSFSMGAGYTF; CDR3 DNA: TGTGCCAGTAGTTTCTCAATGGGGGCCGGCTACACCTTC
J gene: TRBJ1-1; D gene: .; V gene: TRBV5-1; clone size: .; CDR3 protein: CASSLPLQGVNTEAFF; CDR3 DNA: TGCGCCAGCAGCTTGCCCCTACAGGGAGTGAACACTGAAGCTTTCTTT
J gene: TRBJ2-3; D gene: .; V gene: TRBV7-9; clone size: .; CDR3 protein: CASSLRRTNRGDTQYF; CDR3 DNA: TGTGCCAGCAGCTTAAGAAGGACGAACCGGGGAGATACGCAGTATTTT
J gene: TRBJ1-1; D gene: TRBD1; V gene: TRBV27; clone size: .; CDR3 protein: CASSGSTGGETEAFF; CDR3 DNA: TGTGCCAGCAGTGGGTCGACAGGGGGTGAGACTGAAGCTTTCTTT
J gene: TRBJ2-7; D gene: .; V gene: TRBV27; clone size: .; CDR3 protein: CARRNRTYEQYF; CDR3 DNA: TGTGCAAGGAGGAACAGAACCTACGAGCAGTACTTC
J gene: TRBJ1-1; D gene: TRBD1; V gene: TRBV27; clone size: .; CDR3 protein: CASRPGTGLNTEAFF; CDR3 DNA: TGTGCCAGCCGTCCCGGGACAGGTCTGAACACTGAAGCTTTCTTT
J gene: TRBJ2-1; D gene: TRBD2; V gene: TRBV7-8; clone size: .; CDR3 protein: CASSYPSGRSSYNEQFF; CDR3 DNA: TGTGCCAGCAGCTACCCTAGCGGCCGAAGCTCCTACAATGAGCAGTTCTTC
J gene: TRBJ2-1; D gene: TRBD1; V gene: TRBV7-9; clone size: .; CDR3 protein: CASSRDGQGLYNEQFF; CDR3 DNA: TGTGCCAGCAGCCGTGATGGACAGGGACTTTACAATGAGCAGTTCTTC
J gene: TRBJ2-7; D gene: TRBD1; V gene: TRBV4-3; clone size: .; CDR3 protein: CASSQVYRQGVNEQYF; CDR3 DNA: TGCGCCAGCAGCCAAGTTTATAGACAGGGGGTCAACGAGCAGTACTTC
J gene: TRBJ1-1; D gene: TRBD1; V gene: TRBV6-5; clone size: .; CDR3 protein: CASRGQPMNTEAFF; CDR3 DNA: TGTGCCAGCAGGGGACAGCCCATGAACACTGAAGCTTTCTTT
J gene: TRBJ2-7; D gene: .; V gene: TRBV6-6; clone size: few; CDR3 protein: CASRLTGSYEQYF; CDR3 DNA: TGTGCCAGCAGACTGACAGGCTCCTACGAGCAGTACTTC
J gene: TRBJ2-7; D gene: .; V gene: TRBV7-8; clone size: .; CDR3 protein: CASSLINEQYF; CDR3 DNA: TGTGCCAGCAGCTTAATCAACGAGCAGTACTTC
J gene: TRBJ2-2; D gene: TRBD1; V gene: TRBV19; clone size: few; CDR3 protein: CASSITGGGGELFF; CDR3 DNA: TGTGCCAGTAGTATTACAGGGGGTGGAGGGGAGCTGTTTTTT
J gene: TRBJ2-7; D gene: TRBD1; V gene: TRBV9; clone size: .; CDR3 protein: CASSVGTGAYEQYF; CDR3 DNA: TGTGCCAGCAGCGTAGGGACAGGGGCGTACGAGCAGTACTTC
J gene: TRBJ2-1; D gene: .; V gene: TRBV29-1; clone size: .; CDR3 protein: CSVDGTFRFF; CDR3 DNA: TGCAGCGTTGACGGGACATTTCGGTTCTTC
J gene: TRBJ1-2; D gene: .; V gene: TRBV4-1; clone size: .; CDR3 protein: CASSQEWAGSSYGYTF; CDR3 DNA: TGCGCCAGCAGCCAAGAATGGGCCGGGAGCTCGTATGGCTACACCTTC
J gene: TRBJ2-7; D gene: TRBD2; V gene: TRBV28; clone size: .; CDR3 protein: CASSLTSGYEQYF; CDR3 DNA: TGTGCCAGCAGTTTAACTAGCGGGTACGAGCAGTACTTC
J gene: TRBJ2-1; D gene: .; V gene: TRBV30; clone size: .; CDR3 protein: CACAGYDYNEQFF; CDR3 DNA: TGTGCCTGCGCGGGGTACGACTACAATGAGCAGTTCTTC
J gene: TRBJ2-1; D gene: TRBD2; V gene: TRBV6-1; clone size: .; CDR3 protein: CASRLSAGGVDEQFF; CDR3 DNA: TGTGCCAGCAGACTTTCAGCGGGGGGGGTGGATGAGCAGTTCTTC
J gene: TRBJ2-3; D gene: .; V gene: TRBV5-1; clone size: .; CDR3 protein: CARTPLLTGMWTDTQYF; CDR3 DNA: TGCGCCAGAACCCCCCTACTCACAGGGATGTGGACAGATACGCAGTATTTT
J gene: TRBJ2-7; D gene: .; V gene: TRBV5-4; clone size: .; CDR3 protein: CASSLARGAPYEQYF; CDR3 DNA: TGTGCCAGCAGCTTGGCGCGGGGCGCCCCCTACGAGCAGTACTTC
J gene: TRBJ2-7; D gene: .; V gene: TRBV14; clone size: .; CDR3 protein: CASSRRLIYEQYF; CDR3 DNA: TGTGCCAGCAGCCGACGACTTATCTACGAGCAGTACTTC
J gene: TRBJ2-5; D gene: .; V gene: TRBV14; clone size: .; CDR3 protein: CASSQEERMQETQYF; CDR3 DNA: TGTGCCAGCAGCCAAGAGGAGAGGATGCAAGAGACCCAGTACTTC
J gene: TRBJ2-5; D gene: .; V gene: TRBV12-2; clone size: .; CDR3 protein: CASRLASGYQETQYF; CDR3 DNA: TGTGCAAGTCGCTTAGCTTCAGGGTACCAAGAGACCCAGTACTTC
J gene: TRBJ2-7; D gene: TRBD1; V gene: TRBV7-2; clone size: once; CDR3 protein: CASSIGQEINYEQYF; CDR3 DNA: TGTGCCAGCAGCATCGGACAGGAAATAAACTACGAGCAGTACTTC
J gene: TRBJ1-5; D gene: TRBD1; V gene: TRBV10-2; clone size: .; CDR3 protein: CASSTGGNNQPQHF; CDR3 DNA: TGCGCCAGCAGTACAGGGGGCAACAATCAGCCCCAGCATTTT
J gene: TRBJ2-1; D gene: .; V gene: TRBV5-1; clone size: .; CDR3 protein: CASSSDSGSYNEQFF; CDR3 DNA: TGCGCCAGCAGCAGTGACAGTGGGTCCTACAATGAGCAGTTCTTC
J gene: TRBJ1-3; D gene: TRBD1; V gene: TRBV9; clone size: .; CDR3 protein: CASTIKRQGFHFGNTIYF; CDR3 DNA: TGTGCCAGCACAATTAAGAGACAGGGTTTTCATTTTGGAAACACCATATATTTT
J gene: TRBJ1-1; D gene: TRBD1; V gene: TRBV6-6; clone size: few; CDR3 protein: CASSSDRGWNEAFF; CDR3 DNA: TGTGCCAGCAGTTCTGACAGGGGGTGGAATGAAGCTTTCTTT
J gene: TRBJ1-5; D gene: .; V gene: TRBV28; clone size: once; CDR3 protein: CASSKIQGNNQPQHF; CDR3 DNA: TGTGCCAGCAGCAAAATACAGGGAAACAATCAGCCCCAGCATTTT
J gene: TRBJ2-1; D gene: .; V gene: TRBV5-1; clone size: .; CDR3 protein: CASSLTVSSYNEQFF; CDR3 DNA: TGCGCCAGCAGCTTGACAGTCAGCTCCTACAATGAGCAGTTCTTC
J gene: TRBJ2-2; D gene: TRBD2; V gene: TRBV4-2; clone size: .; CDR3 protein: CASSQDSLAGGNTGELFF; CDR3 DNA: TGTGCCAGCAGCCAAGATTCGCTAGCGGGGGGTAACACCGGGGAGCTGTTTTTT